This TCR beta chain is drawn from a study of blood T cell repertoires in COVID-19. On the study more broadly: Sites in the United States, Italy and Spain provided acute and convalescent COVID-19 samples. Sources were T cells, B-cell-depleted T cells, or PBMCs; the material itself was cDNA or gDNA.

Germline loops: CDR1 SGHRS, CDR2 YFSETQ. V trimming: 2 bases; J trimming: 4 bases; junction bases outside the gene matches: 2. This CDR3 is built from 14 residues. Original handling: Amplification of reference gene primers provided the estimated nucleated cell counts. Measured with immunoSEQ multiplex PCR; TCRdb has only the in-frame clones, and not every one. That table furnishes V, J and clone size, whereas the DNA furnished D and trimming. The sample includes about 45,000 clones, over 80% seen only once; the top ten take roughly 5.2%. The source is a man between 45 and 60 years old with active COVID-19. The chain employs TRBV5-1 and TRBJ2-3; TRBD1 aligns across 9 bases. Sequenced material: peripheral blood. The CDR3 coding sequence is TGCGCCAGCAGCTTTCGACAGGGGGCAGATACGCAGTATTTT. This translates into CASSFRQGADTQYF.